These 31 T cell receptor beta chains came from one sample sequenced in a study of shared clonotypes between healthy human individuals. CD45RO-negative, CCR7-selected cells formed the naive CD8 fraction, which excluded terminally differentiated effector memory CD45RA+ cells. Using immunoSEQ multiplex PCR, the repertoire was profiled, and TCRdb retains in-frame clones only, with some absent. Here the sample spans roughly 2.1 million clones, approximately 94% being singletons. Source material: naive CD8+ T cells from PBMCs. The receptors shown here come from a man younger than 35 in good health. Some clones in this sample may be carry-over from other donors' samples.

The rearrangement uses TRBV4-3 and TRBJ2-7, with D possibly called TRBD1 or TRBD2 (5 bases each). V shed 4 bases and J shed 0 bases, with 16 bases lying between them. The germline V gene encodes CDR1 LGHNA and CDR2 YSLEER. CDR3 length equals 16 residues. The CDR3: CASSPKLRDGSYEQYF. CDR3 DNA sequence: TGCGCCAGCAGCCCCAAACTTCGGGACGGCTCCTACGAGCAGTACTTC.

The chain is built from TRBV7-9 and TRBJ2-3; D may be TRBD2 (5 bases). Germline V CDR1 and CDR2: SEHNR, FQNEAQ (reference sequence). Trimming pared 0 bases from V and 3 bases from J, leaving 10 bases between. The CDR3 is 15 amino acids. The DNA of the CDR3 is TGTGCCAGCAGCTTAGCCCGGGGTGGGACAGATACGCAGTATTTT. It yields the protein CASSLARGGTDTQYF.

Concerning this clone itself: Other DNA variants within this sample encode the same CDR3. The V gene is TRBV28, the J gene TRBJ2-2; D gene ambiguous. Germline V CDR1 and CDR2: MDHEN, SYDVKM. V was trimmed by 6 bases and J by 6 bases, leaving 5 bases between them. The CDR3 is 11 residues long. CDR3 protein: CASSPSGELFF. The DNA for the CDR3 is TGTGCCAGCAGCCCTTCCGGGGAGCTGTTTTTT.

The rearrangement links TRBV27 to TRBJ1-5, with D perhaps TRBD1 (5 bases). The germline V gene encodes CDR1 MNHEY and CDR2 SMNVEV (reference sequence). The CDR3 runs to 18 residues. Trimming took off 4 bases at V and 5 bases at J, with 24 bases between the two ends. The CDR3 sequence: CASSSYSLVGWGDQPQHF. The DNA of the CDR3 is TGTGCCAGCAGTTCCTACTCTCTCGTGGGGTGGGGCGATCAGCCCCAGCATTTT.

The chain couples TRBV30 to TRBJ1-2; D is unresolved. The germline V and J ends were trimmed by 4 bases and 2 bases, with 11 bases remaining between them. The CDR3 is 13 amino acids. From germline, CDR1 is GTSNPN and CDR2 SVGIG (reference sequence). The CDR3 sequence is CAWILSRNYGYTF. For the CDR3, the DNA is TGTGCCTGGATACTTTCCAGAAACTATGGCTACACCTTC.

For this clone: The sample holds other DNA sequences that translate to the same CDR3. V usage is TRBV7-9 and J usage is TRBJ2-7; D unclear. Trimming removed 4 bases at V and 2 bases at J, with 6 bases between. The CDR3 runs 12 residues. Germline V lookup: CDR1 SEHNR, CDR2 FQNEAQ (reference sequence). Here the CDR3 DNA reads TGTGCCAGCAGCTCGTCGCCCTACGAGCAGTACTTC. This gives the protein CASSSSPYEQYF.

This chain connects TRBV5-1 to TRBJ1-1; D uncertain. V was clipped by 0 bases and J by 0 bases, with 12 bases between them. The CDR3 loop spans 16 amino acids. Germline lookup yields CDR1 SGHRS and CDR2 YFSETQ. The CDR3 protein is CASSLAGGSMNTEAFF. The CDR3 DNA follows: TGCGCCAGCAGCTTGGCCGGTGGCAGCATGAACACTGAAGCTTTCTTT.

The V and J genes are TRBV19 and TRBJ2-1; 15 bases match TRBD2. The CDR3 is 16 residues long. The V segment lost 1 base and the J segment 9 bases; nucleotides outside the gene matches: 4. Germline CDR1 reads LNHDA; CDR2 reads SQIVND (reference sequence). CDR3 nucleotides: TGTGCCAGTAGTATAGGTGGACTAGCGGGAGGGCGTGAGCAGTTCTTC. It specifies CASSIGGLAGGREQFF. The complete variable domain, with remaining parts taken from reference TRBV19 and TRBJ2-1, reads DGGITQSPKYLFRKEGQNVTLSCEQNLNHDAMYWYRQDPGQGLRLIYYSQIVNDFQKGDIAEGYSVSREKKESFPLTVTSAQKNPTAFYLCASSIGGLAGGREQFFGPGTRLTVL.

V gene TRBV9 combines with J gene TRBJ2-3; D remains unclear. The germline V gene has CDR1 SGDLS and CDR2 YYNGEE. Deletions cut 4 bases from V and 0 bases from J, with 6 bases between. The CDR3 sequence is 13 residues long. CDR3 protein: CASSSVSTDTQYF. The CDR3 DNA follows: TGTGCCAGCAGCTCCGTCAGCACAGATACGCAGTATTTT.

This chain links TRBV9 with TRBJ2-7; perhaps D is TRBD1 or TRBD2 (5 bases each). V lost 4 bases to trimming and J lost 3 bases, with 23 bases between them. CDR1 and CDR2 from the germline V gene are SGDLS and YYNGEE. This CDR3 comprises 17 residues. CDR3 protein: CASSSPVGDGGYYEQYF. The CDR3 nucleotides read TGTGCCAGCAGCTCCCCGGTGGGGGATGGGGGATACTACGAGCAGTACTTC. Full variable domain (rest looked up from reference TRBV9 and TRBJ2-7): DSGVTQTPKHLITATGQRVTLRCSPRSGDLSVYWYQQSLDQGLQFLIQYYNGEERAKGNILERFSAQQFPDLHSELNLSSLELGDSALYFCASSSPVGDGGYYEQYFGPGTRLTVT.

The CDR3 sequence is CASGDRGPEQYF. The CDR3 DNA reads as TGTGCCAGTGGGGACAGGGGACCCGAGCAGTACTTC. V and J are TRBV19 and TRBJ2-7; 10 bases line up with TRBD1. The V and J ends lost 8 bases and 6 bases, in that order; junction bases with no gene match: 4. CDR1 LNHDA and CDR2 SQIVND come from the germline V gene (reference sequence). The CDR3 has 12 amino acids.

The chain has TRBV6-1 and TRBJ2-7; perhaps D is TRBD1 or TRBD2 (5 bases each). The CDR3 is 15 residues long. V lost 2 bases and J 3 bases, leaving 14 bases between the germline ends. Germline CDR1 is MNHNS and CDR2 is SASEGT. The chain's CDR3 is CASSERKGPFYEQYF. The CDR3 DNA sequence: TGTGCCAGCAGTGAACGGAAGGGACCTTTCTACGAGCAGTACTTC.

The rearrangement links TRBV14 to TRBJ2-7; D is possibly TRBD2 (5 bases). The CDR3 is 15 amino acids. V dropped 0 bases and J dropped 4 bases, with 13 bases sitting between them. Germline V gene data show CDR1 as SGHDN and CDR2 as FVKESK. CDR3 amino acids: CASSQDNGIGYEQYF. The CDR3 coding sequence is TGTGCCAGCAGCCAAGATAACGGGATTGGGTACGAGCAGTACTTC.

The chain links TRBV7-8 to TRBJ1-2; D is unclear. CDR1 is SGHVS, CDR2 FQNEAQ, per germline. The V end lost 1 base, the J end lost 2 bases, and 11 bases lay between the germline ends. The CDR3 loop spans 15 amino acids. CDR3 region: CASSLDRGGNYGYTF. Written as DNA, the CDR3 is TGTGCCAGCAGCTTAGACCGCGGAGGAAACTATGGCTACACCTTC.

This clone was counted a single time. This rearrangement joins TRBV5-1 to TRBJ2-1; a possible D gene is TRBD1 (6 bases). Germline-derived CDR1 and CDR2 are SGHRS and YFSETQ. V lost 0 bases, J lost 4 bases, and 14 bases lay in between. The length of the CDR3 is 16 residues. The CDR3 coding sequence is TGCGCCAGCAGCTTGGTAGGGACCAGGGGTTACAATGAGCAGTTCTTC. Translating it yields CASSLVGTRGYNEQFF.

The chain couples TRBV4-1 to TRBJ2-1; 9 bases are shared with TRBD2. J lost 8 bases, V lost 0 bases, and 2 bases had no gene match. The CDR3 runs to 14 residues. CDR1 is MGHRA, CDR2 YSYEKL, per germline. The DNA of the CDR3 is TGCGCCAGCAGCCAAGATATAGCGGGAGATGAGCAGTTCTTC. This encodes CASSQDIAGDEQFF.

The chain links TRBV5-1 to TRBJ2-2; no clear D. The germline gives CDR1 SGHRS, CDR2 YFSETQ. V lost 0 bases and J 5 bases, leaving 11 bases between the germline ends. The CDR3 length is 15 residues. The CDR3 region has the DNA TGCGCCAGCAGCTTGGTCCCCTATTCAACCGGGGAGCTGTTTTTT. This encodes CASSLVPYSTGELFF.

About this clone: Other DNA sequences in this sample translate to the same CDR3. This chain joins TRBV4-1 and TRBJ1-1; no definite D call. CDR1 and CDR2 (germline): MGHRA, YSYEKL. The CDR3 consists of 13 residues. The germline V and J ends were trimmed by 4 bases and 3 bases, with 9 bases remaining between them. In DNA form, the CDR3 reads TGCGCCAGCAGCCGAATAGGAGACACTGAAGCTTTCTTT. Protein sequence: CASSRIGDTEAFF.

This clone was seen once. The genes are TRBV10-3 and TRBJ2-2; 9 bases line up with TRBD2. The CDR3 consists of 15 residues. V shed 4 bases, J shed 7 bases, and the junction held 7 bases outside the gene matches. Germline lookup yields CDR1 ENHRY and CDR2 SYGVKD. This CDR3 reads CAISGTSVRVGELFF. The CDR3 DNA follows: TGTGCCATCAGTGGGACTAGCGTTCGTGTCGGGGAGCTGTTTTTT.

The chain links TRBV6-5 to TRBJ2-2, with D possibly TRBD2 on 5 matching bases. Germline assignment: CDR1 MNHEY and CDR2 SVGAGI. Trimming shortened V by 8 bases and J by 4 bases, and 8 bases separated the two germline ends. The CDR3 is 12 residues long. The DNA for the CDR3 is TGTGCCAGCGTTGGAGGCACCGGGGAGCTGTTTTTT. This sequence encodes CASVGGTGELFF.

The CDR3 region has the DNA TGTGCCAGCAGCTTAAGGTTAGCCGAGGGAGATGAGCAGTTCTTC. This codes for CASSLRLAEGDEQFF. The chain has TRBV7-6 and TRBJ2-1, with D maybe TRBD2 (5 bases). The CDR3 has 15 amino acids. V lost 2 bases, J lost 8 bases, and 16 bases lay in between. The germline CDR1 and CDR2 sequences are SGHVS and FNYEAQ.

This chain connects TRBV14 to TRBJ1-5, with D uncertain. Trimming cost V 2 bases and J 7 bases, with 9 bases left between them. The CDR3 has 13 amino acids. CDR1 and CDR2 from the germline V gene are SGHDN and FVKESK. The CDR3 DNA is TGTGCCAGCAGCCAATTCCTGGGGCAGCCCCAGCATTTT. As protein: CASSQFLGQPQHF. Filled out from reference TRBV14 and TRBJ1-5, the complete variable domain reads EAGVTQFPSHSVIEKGQTVTLRCDPISGHDNLYWYRRVMGKEIKFLLHFVKESKQDESGMPNNRFLAERTGGTYSTLKVQPAELEDSGVYFCASSQFLGQPQHFGDGTRLSIL.

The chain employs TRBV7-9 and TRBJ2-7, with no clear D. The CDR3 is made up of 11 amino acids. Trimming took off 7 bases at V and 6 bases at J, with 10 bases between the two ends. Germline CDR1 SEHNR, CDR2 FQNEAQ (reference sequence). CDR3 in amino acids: CASTEKTEQYF. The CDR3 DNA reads TGTGCCAGCACCGAGAAGACCGAGCAGTACTTC.

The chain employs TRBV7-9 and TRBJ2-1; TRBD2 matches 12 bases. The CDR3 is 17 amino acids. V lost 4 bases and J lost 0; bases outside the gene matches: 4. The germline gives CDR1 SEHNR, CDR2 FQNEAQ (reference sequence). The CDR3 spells CASSSPTSGSSYNEQFF. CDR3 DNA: TGTGCCAGCAGCTCCCCGACTAGCGGGAGCTCCTACAATGAGCAGTTCTTC.

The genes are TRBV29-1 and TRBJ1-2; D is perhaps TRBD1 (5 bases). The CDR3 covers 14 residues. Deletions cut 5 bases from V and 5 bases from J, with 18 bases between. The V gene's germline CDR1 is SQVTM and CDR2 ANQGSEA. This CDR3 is CSVSTALSGYGYTF. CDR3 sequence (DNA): TGCAGCGTTTCGACAGCGCTCTCTGGGTATGGCTACACCTTC.

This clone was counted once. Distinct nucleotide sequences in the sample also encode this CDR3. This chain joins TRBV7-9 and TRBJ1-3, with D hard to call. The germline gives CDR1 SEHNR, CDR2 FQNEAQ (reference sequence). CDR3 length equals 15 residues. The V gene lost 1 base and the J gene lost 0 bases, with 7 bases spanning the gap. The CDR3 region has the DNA TGTGCCAGCAGCTTAGGTCCGTACTCTGGAAACACCATATATTTT. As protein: CASSLGPYSGNTIYF.

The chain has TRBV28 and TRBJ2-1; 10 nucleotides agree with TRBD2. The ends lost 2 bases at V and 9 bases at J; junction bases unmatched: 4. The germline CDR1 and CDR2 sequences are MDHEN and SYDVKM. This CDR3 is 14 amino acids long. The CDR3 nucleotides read TGTGCCAGCAGTTTACTAGCGGGAGTCGGTGAGCAGTTCTTC. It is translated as CASSLLAGVGEQFF. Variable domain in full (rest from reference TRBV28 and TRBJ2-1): DVKVTQSSRYLVKRTGEKVFLECVQDMDHENMFWYRQDPGLGLRLIYFSYDVKMKEKGDIPEGYSVSREKKERFSLILESASTNQTSMYLCASSLLAGVGEQFFGPGTRLTVL.

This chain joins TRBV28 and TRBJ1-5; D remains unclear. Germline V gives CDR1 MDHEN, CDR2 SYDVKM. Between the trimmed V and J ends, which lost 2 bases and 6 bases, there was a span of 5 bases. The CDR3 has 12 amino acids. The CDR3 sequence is CASSLASQPQHF. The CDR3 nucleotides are TGTGCCAGCAGTTTAGCGTCTCAGCCCCAGCATTTT. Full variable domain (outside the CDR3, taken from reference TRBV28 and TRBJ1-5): DVKVTQSSRYLVKRTGEKVFLECVQDMDHENMFWYRQDPGLGLRLIYFSYDVKMKEKGDIPEGYSVSREKKERFSLILESASTNQTSMYLCASSLASQPQHFGDGTRLSIL.

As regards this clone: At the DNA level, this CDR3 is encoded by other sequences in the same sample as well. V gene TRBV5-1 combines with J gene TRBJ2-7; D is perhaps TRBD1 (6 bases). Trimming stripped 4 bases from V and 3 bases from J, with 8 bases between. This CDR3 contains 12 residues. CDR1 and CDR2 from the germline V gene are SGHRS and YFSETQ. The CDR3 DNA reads TGCGCCAGCAGCCCGACAGGCTACGAGCAGTACTTC. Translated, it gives CASSPTGYEQYF.

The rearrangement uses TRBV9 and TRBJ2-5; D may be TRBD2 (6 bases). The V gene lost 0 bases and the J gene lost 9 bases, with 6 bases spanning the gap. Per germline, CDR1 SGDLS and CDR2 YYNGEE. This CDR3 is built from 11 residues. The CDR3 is CASSVGGAQYF. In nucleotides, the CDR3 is TGTGCCAGCAGCGTAGGCGGGGCCCAGTACTTC.

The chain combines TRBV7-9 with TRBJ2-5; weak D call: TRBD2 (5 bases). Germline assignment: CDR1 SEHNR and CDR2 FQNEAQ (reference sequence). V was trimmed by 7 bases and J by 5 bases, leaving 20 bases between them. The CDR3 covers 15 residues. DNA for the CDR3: TGTGCCAGCACCTCGGACCTCCCGGAGGCGGAGACCCAGTACTTC. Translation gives CASTSDLPEAETQYF.